The TCR beta chain under discussion was sequenced for a study of shared clonotypes between healthy human individuals (dated by TCRdb to the early 2020s). Regarding the study in general: A few men and two women, aged 18 to 49 years, made up the cohort. For each donor, CD4 naive and CD4 memory were each run on three plates, CD8 naive on two plates, and CD8 memory on one plate. To estimate repertoire size and how much clonotype sharing occurs between individuals, the study deeply sequenced the blood TCR repertoires of five healthy adults. Each donor's leukapheresis produced roughly between about 0.8 and 8.9 billion PBMCs. Libraries were prepared and TCR repertoires were sequenced by different laboratories using diverse techniques, in order to increase sequencing depth and limit assay-specific biases. The study at large found these results: Compared with non-shared clonotypes, the clonotypes found in all four sorted-subset donors had higher generation probabilities. Sampling was limited to blood, and TCR repertoires in tissue likely differ from TCR repertoires in blood. Across a handful of donors, around 5% of naive CD4, approximately 4% of naive CD8, about 2.3% of memory CD4, and under 0.45% of memory CD8 clonotypes were shared. Even with the large sequencing depth, rarefaction of the sorted-subset datasets indicated that sequencing was incomplete. Pairwise subsampling led to the expectation that sequencing depth would affect the degree of clonotype sharing among donors. Because the study included a small number of donors, the genetic and exposure-history diversity represented was limited. Estimated clonotype richness was generally larger for naive than for memory subsets.

Healthy HIV-negative adults with no recently reported acute infections or vaccinations were included as donors. Only Caucasian adults living in Nashville, Tennessee, USA were represented among the donors. CD4+ T cells were enriched by magnetic negative selection, after which naive cells were positively selected on CD45RA and the negative fraction was taken as the memory subset. Blood was collected by leukapheresis, and PBMCs were isolated by Ficoll-Histopaque density gradient centrifugation and then cryopreserved in liquid nitrogen vapor phase. Analytical flow cytometry was used to check the purity and quantity of each magnetically sorted T cell population. Each sorted fraction had its genomic DNA isolated and then quantified by UV absorbance on a Nanodrop 2000c. CDR1 is given as SGHAT and CDR2 as FQDESV, both from the germline V gene (reference sequence). The V end gives up 3 bases and the J end 7 bases, leaving 14 bases in the junction not matched to a gene. The CDR3 goes from the cysteine to the phenylalanine over 16 residues. The kept DNA is CDR3 alone, 48 bases in frame from the first base.

TCR CDR3 regions were amplified from genomic DNA by multiplex PCR using the deep immunoSEQ assay. Genomic DNA extracted from each cell subset was distributed evenly over all wells of several immunoSEQ 96-well plates, and each plate served as one replicate. Each replicate PCR for sorted subsets received around 0.2 ug genomic DNA, equal to roughly 29,000 T cell genomes. Purified libraries were measured with a Qubit 3.0 fluorometer, size-checked on a Bioanalyzer 2100, and measured again with the KAPA Library Quantification kit. A separate single-read 150-cycle Illumina NextSeq 550 flow cell was used to sequence each immunoSEQ 96-well plate. In the source study's methods: The immunoSEQ output contained only junctional sequences without quality scores, so filtering could not match that applied to full-length reads. To assign V/J genes and CDR3, sequences were annotated using PyIR, a Python wrapper for IgBLAST v1.9, with IMGT germline references. Reads were removed for weak V/J assignments (E-value above 1e-6), missing CDR3, stop codons, out-of-frame junctions, or ambiguous translated residues. A V3J clonotype was defined by an identical inferred V gene, J gene, and CDR3 amino acid sequence. Percentage overlap between repertoires was calculated by dividing the number of shared unique clonotypes by the size of the smaller repertoire. Richness of each repertoire was evaluated using RTK rarefaction, the Chao1 estimator, and Recon v2.1 estimates of unobserved clonotypes. Generation probabilities were computed with OLGA for all TCRbeta clonotypes obtained by the gDNA method from several donors. In TCRdb, the immuneACCESS table is reduced to in-frame sequences with V and J assigned. These tables do not hold every clone; where another copy was compared, an unresolved V gene accounts for under half, and the others remain unexplained. V, J and clone size are taken as reported in that table, and D and trimming were inferred from the DNA itself. This sample has approximately 640,000 clones in its table, and about two thirds of those were observed once. The ten largest clones add up to approximately 1.8% of the sample.

Comment on this clone: What antigen it recognizes has not been identified. No much larger clone exists at a distance of one base, and base qualities are not known.

Sequenced sample: memory CD4+ T cells sorted from blood. The cell subset or site label on this specimen signifies: CD45RA-negative fraction. The chain couples TRBV11-1 to TRBJ2-7, with 8 bases aligning to TRBD1. This clonotype originated in a woman aged 25 to 39 in good health. The sequenced DNA: TGTGCCAGCAGCTTCTCCCCGGGCAGGGGGCAAAGGGAGCAGTACTTC. Translated, it reads CASSFSPGRGQREQYF.